The clone carrying this TCR beta chain was picked up one time. Its antigen remains unidentified. The sample is drawn from a study of graft-versus-host responses after intestinal transplantation. Across the study: Recipients received multivisceral, liver-intestinal, or isolated intestinal transplants.

The ends were cut back, 3 bases at V and 0 bases at J, with 12 bases in the middle. Germline CDR1 and CDR2: MNHNS and SASEGT. The CDR3 loop spans 16 amino acids. Generated by immunoSEQ multiplex PCR, the TCRdb table keeps only in-frame clones and is missing some. The sample shows tens of thousands of clones, 90% to 95% of them seen only once. The clonotype originates from a human donor who received an intestinal transplant. Material: unstimulated CD8+ T cells sorted from spleen or lymph node cells, obtained before intestinal transplant. The chain carries TRBV6-1 and TRBJ1-3; the D is unclear. Here the CDR3 DNA reads TGTGCCAGCAGTGATGCAGGTTATAGCTCTGGAAACACCATATATTTT. Protein: CASSDAGYSSGNTIYF.